Presented here are 29 T cell receptor beta chains from one specimen sequenced in a study of early T cells in non-severe SARS-CoV-2 infection. TCRdb passed the 5' RACE reads through MiXCR, listing each CDR3 protein once. This table holds 65,000 to 95,000 distinct CDR3 sequences, roughly 13% found once. Source material: whole blood. The receptors were sampled from an adult who was a healthcare worker with PCR-confirmed SARS-CoV-2 infection or an uninfected control (not recorded which).

The table lists this clonotype with many counts. This sequence joins TRBV20-1 and TRBJ2-3; TRBD2 matches at 11 bases. This CDR3 has 15 residues. With 6 bases clipped from V and 0 bases from J, the junction kept 5 bases outside the gene matches. Germline CDR1 reads DFQATT; CDR2 reads SNEGSKA (reference sequence). CDR3 residues: CSAQTSGVSTDTQYF. For the CDR3, the DNA is TGCAGTGCCCAGACTAGCGGGGTTAGCACAGATACGCAGTATTTT.

This clonotype was picked up many times. The chain is built from TRBV7-9 and TRBJ1-1; a possible D gene is TRBD1 (6 bases). Between the trimmed V and J ends, which lost 0 bases and 4 bases, there was a span of 12 bases. The CDR3 runs 15 residues. Germline values: CDR1 SEHNR, CDR2 FQNEAQ (reference sequence). The CDR3 sequence: CASSLAAGEGTEAFF. CDR3 sequence (DNA): TGTGCCAGCAGCTTAGCGGCAGGGGAGGGCACTGAAGCTTTCTTT.

This clonotype has more than one count but fewer than ten. The CDR3 DNA reads as TGTGCCAGCAGTTACCTCACAGGGAGCACAGATACGCAGTATTTT. Its protein product is CASSYLTGSTDTQYF. The chain is built from TRBV6-2 or TRBV6-3 and TRBJ2-3, with a possible D match to TRBD1 (6 bases). Trimming cost V 2 bases and J 0 bases, with 9 bases left between them. The CDR3 has 15 amino acids. The germline V gene encodes CDR1 MNHEY and CDR2 SVGEGT.

This clonotype occurred once. This chain uses TRBV7-8 with TRBJ2-6; 10 bases are shared with TRBD1. Trimming removed 5 bases from V and 3 bases from J; junction bases left unmatched: 10. Germline CDR1 reads SGHVS; CDR2 reads FQNEAQ. The CDR3 consists of 18 residues. The CDR3 here is CASSLSTGGVFGANVLTF. CDR3 sequence (DNA): TGTGCCAGCAGCCTTTCGACAGGGGGCGTATTTGGGGCCAACGTCCTGACTTTC.

This clonotype appeared many times. The J gene is TRBJ1-3, the V gene TRBV7-9; D unclear. Trimming cost V 1 base and J 3 bases, with 7 bases left between them. The CDR3 is 14 amino acids. CDR1 and CDR2 (germline): SEHNR, FQNEAQ (reference sequence). DNA of the CDR3: TGTGCCAGCAGCTTAGGTTGGGATGGAAACACCATATATTTT. This gives the protein CASSLGWDGNTIYF.

V usage is TRBV20-1 and J usage is TRBJ2-7; possibly TRBD1 for D (6 bases). The CDR3 runs 12 residues. Germline V gives CDR1 DFQATT, CDR2 SNEGSKA (reference sequence). V was clipped by 5 bases and J by 3 bases, with 11 bases between them. CDR3 nucleotides: TGCAGTGCTTCCGGGGACAACTACGAGCAGTACTTC. It codes for CSASGDNYEQYF.

The V gene is TRBV20-1, the J gene TRBJ1-1, with D perhaps matching TRBD1 (5 bases). CDR1 is DFQATT, CDR2 SNEGSKA, per germline (reference sequence). This CDR3 is 16 amino acids long. V was pared by 0 bases and J by 6 bases, with 20 bases between. The CDR3 DNA reads as TGCAGTGCTAGAGATCAAGGAAGATGGGGGAATGCTGAAGCTTTCTTT. Amino acid sequence: CSARDQGRWGNAEAFF.

This clonotype has ten or more counts. The V gene is TRBV18, the J gene TRBJ1-1, with D hard to call. This CDR3 has 14 amino acids. The germline CDR1 and CDR2 sequences are KGHSH and LQKENI. V shed 6 bases and J shed 2 bases, with 13 bases lying between them. CDR3 protein: CASSPTSSNTEAFF. Here the CDR3 DNA reads TGTGCCAGCTCGCCAACAAGTTCCAACACTGAAGCTTTCTTT.

This clonotype was detected a few times. The V and J genes are TRBV9 and TRBJ2-7; TRBD2 matches 14 bases. Trimming cost V 4 bases and J 4 bases; bases outside gene matches: 10. The germline gives CDR1 SGDLS, CDR2 YYNGEE. The CDR3 spans 17 residues. CDR3 sequence: CASSPRTSGGIPYEQYF. For the CDR3, the DNA is TGTGCCAGCAGCCCCAGGACTAGCGGGGGGATACCTTACGAGCAGTACTTC. Looking up the rest from reference TRBV9 and TRBJ2-7 gives the full variable domain: DSGVTQTPKHLITATGQRVTLRCSPRSGDLSVYWYQQSLDQGLQFLIQYYNGEERAKGNILERFSAQQFPDLHSELNLSSLELGDSALYFCASSPRTSGGIPYEQYFGPGTRLTVT.

This clonotype was seen a handful of times. This sequence joins TRBV4-3 and TRBJ1-6, with unresolved D. Germline V gene data show CDR1 as LGHNA and CDR2 as YSLEER. V lost 0 bases and J 7 bases, leaving 13 bases between the germline ends. The CDR3 has 16 residues. CDR3 sequence reads: CASSQEGGPGNSPLHF. The CDR3 DNA follows: TGCGCCAGCAGCCAAGAAGGAGGGCCCGGGAATTCACCCCTCCACTTT.

This clonotype was detected only a few times. V is TRBV7-2 and J is TRBJ2-2; D call uncertain. The V end was cut by 4 bases, the J end by 10 bases, with 22 bases between. The CDR3 loop spans 16 amino acids. Germline lookup yields CDR1 SGHTA and CDR2 FQGNSA. The CDR3 protein is CASSSVTTAPSEELFF. The DNA for the CDR3 is TGTGCCAGCAGCTCTGTAACGACGGCCCCTTCTGAGGAGCTGTTTTTT.

The chain employs TRBV12-3 or TRBV12-4 and TRBJ2-2; D gene unclear. V gave up 4 bases and J gave up 4 bases, with 16 bases separating them. CDR3 length: 16 residues. The CDR3 spells CASSYSRGPGTGELFF. The CDR3, as DNA: TGTGCCAGCAGTTATTCCCGCGGCCCGGGCACCGGGGAGCTGTTTTTT.

This clonotype was seen at least ten times. V usage is TRBV18 and J usage is TRBJ1-5; 7 bases map to TRBD1. The junction had 12 bases not matched to a gene; V was cut back by 1 base and J by 0 bases. This CDR3 has 19 amino acids. CDR1 KGHSH and CDR2 LQKENI come from the germline V gene. The CDR3 DNA reads TGTGCCAGCTCACCACACCCGGGACAGACTTACTATAGCAATCAGCCCCAGCATTTT. Translating it yields CASSPHPGQTYYSNQPQHF.

This clonotype showed up just a few times. The rearrangement links TRBV27 to TRBJ2-1; no clear D gene. The CDR3 covers 16 residues. V lost 5 bases, J lost 9 bases, and 23 bases lay in between. Germline CDR1 reads MNHEY; CDR2 reads SMNVEV (reference sequence). CDR3 amino acids: CASSKRGRIEVAEQFF. The CDR3 DNA reads as TGTGCCAGCAGTAAACGTGGGCGGATAGAAGTAGCTGAGCAGTTCTTC.

This clonotype was observed a few times. This rearrangement joins TRBV11-3 to TRBJ2-1; 7 bases agree with TRBD1. Germline V gene sequence: CDR1 SGHNT, CDR2 YENEEA. V lost 4 bases and J lost 5; bases outside the gene matches: 5. This CDR3 has 14 residues. In DNA form, the CDR3 reads TGTGCCAGCAGCTCGGGACAGCCACACAATGAGCAGTTCTTC. It encodes CASSSGQPHNEQFF. Supplemented by reference TRBV11-3 and TRBJ2-1, the full variable domain reads EAGVVQSPRYKIIEKKQPVAFWCNPISGHNTLYWYLQNLGQGPELLIRYENEEAVDDSQLPKDRFSAERLKGVDSTLKIQPAELGDSAVYLCASSSGQPHNEQFFGPGTRLTVL.

This sequence joins TRBV10-2 and TRBJ2-3; D uncertain. CDR3 length: 12 residues. Trimming pared 11 bases from V and 1 base from J, leaving 10 bases between. Germline lookup yields CDR1 WSHSY and CDR2 SAAADI. CDR3 sequence (DNA): TGCGCCGCTGGAGCTCGCACAGATACGCAGTATTTT. Its protein is CAAGARTDTQYF.

The chain couples TRBV6-2 or TRBV6-3 to TRBJ2-2; TRBD1 agrees at 10 bases. Germline V CDR1 and CDR2: MNHEY, SVGEGT. CDR3 length: 16 amino acids. The trim removed 6 bases at V and 5 bases at J, leaving 9 bases unmatched. The CDR3 protein is CASRPPGQGHTGELFF. The CDR3 nucleotides read TGTGCCAGCAGGCCTCCGGGACAGGGGCATACCGGGGAGCTGTTTTTT.

This clonotype was seen repeatedly, ten times or more. The V gene is TRBV7-8, the J gene TRBJ2-3; D unresolved. Trimming took 4 bases from V and 3 from J, leaving 5 bases between them. Germline V CDR1 and CDR2: SGHVS, FQNEAQ. This CDR3 comprises 12 residues. CDR3 amino acids: CASSSGTDTQYF. In DNA form, the CDR3 reads TGTGCCAGCAGCTCTGGTACAGATACGCAGTATTTT.

This clonotype has more than one count but fewer than ten. This sequence joins TRBV10-3 and TRBJ2-1; TRBD1 aligns across 9 bases. Trimming removed 8 bases from V and 8 bases from J; junction bases left unmatched: 7. This CDR3 contains 13 residues. Germline CDR1 and CDR2: ENHRY and SYGVKD. CDR3 sequence reads: CAIAGTGSDEQFF. In DNA, the CDR3 is TGTGCCATCGCCGGGACAGGGAGCGATGAGCAGTTCTTC.

The chain joins TRBV12-3 or TRBV12-4 to TRBJ1-1, with 7 bases that match TRBD1. The CDR3 spans 14 residues. V shed 6 bases, J shed 2 bases, and the junction held 6 bases outside the gene matches. This chain's CDR3 is CASRPVGGNTEAFF. The CDR3 DNA sequence: TGTGCCAGCAGACCCGTAGGGGGCAACACTGAAGCTTTCTTT.

The DNA of the CDR3 is TGTGCCAGCAGCTTAGCCCTAGCGAGCCGCTCCTACGAGCAGTACTTC. Protein: CASSLALASRSYEQYF. The rearrangement uses TRBV7-2 and TRBJ2-7; tentative D call: TRBD2 (6 bases). The germline CDR1 and CDR2 sequences are SGHTA and FQGNSA. The germline V and J ends were trimmed by 0 bases and 0 bases, with 12 bases remaining between them. This CDR3 has 16 amino acids.

In DNA form, the CDR3 reads TGTGCCAGCAGCCTTAGGACAGGGAACTACGAGCAGTACTTC. It is translated as CASSLRTGNYEQYF. The chain has TRBV12-3 or TRBV12-4 and TRBJ2-7; TRBD1 aligns across 8 bases. This CDR3 comprises 14 residues. V was pared by 6 bases and J by 3 bases, with 7 bases of the junction left unmatched.

The V and J genes are TRBV2 and TRBJ2-3; TRBD2 matches 8 bases. Trimming at V came to 8 bases and at J to 5 bases, leaving 6 bases not matched to a gene. The CDR3 has 13 amino acids. Per germline, CDR1 SNHLY and CDR2 FYNNEI. For the CDR3, the DNA is TGTGCCAGCGGACTAGCTTTAGGAGATACGCAGTATTTT. Translating gives CASGLALGDTQYF.

The chain uses TRBV5-1 and TRBJ2-1; 14 bases are shared with TRBD2. Per germline, CDR1 SGHRS and CDR2 YFSETQ. CDR3 size: 13 residues. V trimming: 4 bases; J trimming: 13 bases; junction bases outside the gene matches: 4. The CDR3 bases are TGCGCCAGCAGCAAGACTAGCGGGGGGGCCCAGTTCTTC. Encoded protein: CASSKTSGGAQFF.

This clonotype was recorded at least ten times. The chain employs TRBV7-9 and TRBJ2-2; D might be TRBD1 (6 bases). The germline gives CDR1 SEHNR, CDR2 FQNEAQ (reference sequence). Between the trimmed V and J ends, which lost 5 bases and 0 bases, there was a span of 16 bases. The CDR3 is made up of 17 amino acids. In DNA, the CDR3 is TGTGCCAGCAGCGCCCCCCCGGGACACCCGAACACCGGGGAGCTGTTTTTT. This gives the protein CASSAPPGHPNTGELFF. The full variable domain, its missing parts supplied by reference TRBV7-9 and TRBJ2-2, is DTGVSQNPRHKITKRGQNVTFRCDPISEHNRLYWYRQTLGQGPEFLTYFQNEAQLEKSRLLSDRFSAERPKGSFSTLEIQRTEQGDSAMYLCASSAPPGHPNTGELFFGEGSRLTVL.

The V gene is TRBV12-3 or TRBV12-4, the J gene TRBJ2-1; D may correspond to TRBD1 or TRBD2 (5 bases each). This CDR3 region has 13 residues. V shed 3 bases and J shed 4 bases, with 7 bases lying between them. CDR3 in amino acids: CASSLGVYNEQFF. The CDR3 region has the DNA TGTGCCAGCAGTTTGGGGGTTTACAATGAGCAGTTCTTC.

This chain connects TRBV2 to TRBJ2-3; D not certain. Trimming stripped 7 bases from V and 4 bases from J, with 15 bases between. This CDR3 spans 14 amino acids. Germline CDR1 and CDR2: SNHLY and FYNNEI. This CDR3 reads CASMRLEHPDTQYF. The CDR3 nucleotides are TGTGCCAGCATGCGACTTGAGCACCCAGATACGCAGTATTTT. The complete variable domain, with remaining parts taken from reference TRBV2 and TRBJ2-3, reads EPEVTQTPSHQVTQMGQEVILRCVPISNHLYFYWYRQILGQKVEFLVSFYNNEISEKSEIFDDQFSVERPDGSNFTLKIRSTKLEDSAMYFCASMRLEHPDTQYFGPGTRLTVL.

This clonotype occurred many times. V gene TRBV6-6 combines with J gene TRBJ1-2; 8 bases are a match to TRBD1. Per germline, CDR1 MNHNY and CDR2 SVGAGI (reference sequence). The junction had 3 bases not matched to a gene; V was cut back by 5 bases and J by 4 bases. The CDR3 spans 13 residues. CDR3 sequence: CASSEDRVYGYTF. The CDR3 nucleotides are TGTGCCAGCAGTGAGGACAGGGTCTATGGCTACACCTTC.

Many counts were recorded for this clonotype. The CDR3 reads CASFQTGFISPDTQYF. The DNA for the CDR3 is TGCGCCAGCTTCCAGACAGGGTTTATTTCTCCAGATACGCAGTATTTT. This chain joins TRBV10-2 and TRBJ2-3; TRBD1 matches at 7 bases. The germline V gene encodes CDR1 WSHSY and CDR2 SAAADI. The CDR3 extends over 16 amino acids. V dropped 8 bases and J dropped 4; count of bases not matched to a gene: 15.